This TCR beta chain was identified in a study of control samples from healthy donors and cancer patients. CDR3 length: 15 amino acids. Germline V lookup: CDR1 MGHRA, CDR2 YSYEKL. Between the trimmed V and J ends, which lost 1 base and 5 bases, there was a span of 14 bases. This clone appeared once. The data were produced by immunoSEQ multiplex PCR, yet TCRdb's version contains in-frame clones alone and is incomplete. Of 350,000 to 450,000 clones listed, around 90% are singletons. This sequence joins TRBV4-1 and TRBJ2-5, with D maybe TRBD2 (5 bases). The clonotype comes from a middle-aged man with head and neck cancer. Sequenced input: PBMCs. CDR3 sequence (DNA): TGCGCCAGCAGCCAAGCGGAGCTAGCCGGCGAGACCCAGTACTTC. Its protein is CASSQAELAGETQYF.